What follows is one T cell receptor (beta chain) and its context. At one boundary the junction diverges from the germline segment, which might be a read error. This specimen comes from a study of blood T cells in healthy people across ages. In germline, CDR1 is SNHLY, CDR2 FYNNEI. The CDR3 covers 10 residues. Using a J-beta primer mix together with a sample-barcoded 5' primer, a second PCR was run for roughly 6 to 12 cycles. Carrying 12 random nucleotides, a template-switch adaptor labeled each individual cDNA molecule. Every sample returned 2.5 million or more CDR3-containing paired-end reads. Each CDR3 protein is one row after TCRdb ran MiXCR on the 5' RACE reads. The sample consists of about 780,000 distinct CDR3 sequences, roughly 24% of them appearing once. These data also formed part of another study, on T cells of mothers and their children. That source notes: Donors were a few healthy Caucasian mothers and their six children.

The clonotype originates from a boy aged 5-17 years in good health. The chain combines TRBV2 with TRBJ1-2, with D uncertain. Sequenced input: blood. Here the CDR3 reads CASSEEKTAF. The CDR3 DNA reads TGTGCCAGCAGTGAGGAGAAAACAGCCTTC.